Here is one T cell receptor beta chain with its context. The sample is drawn from a study of blood T cell repertoires in COVID-19. In the source study's methods: Reference gene primers were amplified, and this amplification served to estimate nucleated cell counts. Data came from immunoSEQ multiplex PCR; TCRdb stores just in-frame clones and leaves some out. V, J and clone size are those of that table, while D and trimming were read from the DNA. The sample contains 150,000 to 200,000 clones, under 85% of which appear only once. Participants' reported clinical history set cohort assignment. Cohort 3 donors counted as recovered after two negative PCRs, clearance, or resolved symptoms. This receptor was identified in a man over 45 who had recovered from COVID-19. The sample consisted of PBMCs or T cells enriched from blood (not recorded which).

CDR3 amino acids: CATSSKRGGQETQYF. The CDR3 DNA sequence: TGTGCCACCAGCAGTAAGCGGGGGGGCCAAGAGACCCAGTACTTC. The rearrangement links TRBV15 to TRBJ2-5; 10 nucleotides agree with TRBD2. The CDR3 covers 15 residues. V lost 3 bases, J lost 1 base, and 2 bases stayed unmatched. The V gene's germline CDR1 is LNHNV and CDR2 YYDKDF (reference sequence).